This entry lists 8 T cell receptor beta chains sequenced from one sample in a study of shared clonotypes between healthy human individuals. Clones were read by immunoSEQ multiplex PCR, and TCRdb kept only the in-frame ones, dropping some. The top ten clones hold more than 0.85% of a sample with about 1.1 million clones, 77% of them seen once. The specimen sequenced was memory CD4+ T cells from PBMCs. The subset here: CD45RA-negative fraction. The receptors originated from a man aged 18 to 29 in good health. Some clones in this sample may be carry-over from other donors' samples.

CDR3 loop: CASTTPLQLLYEQYF. The CDR3 DNA sequence: TGTGCCAGCACCACCCCCCTGCAACTCCTCTACGAGCAGTACTTC. The chain has TRBV5-5 and TRBJ2-7, with D uncertain. Trimming left V 6 bases short and J 3 bases short, with 19 bases between. Germline loops: CDR1 SGHKS, CDR2 YYEKEE (reference sequence). There are 15 residues in the CDR3.

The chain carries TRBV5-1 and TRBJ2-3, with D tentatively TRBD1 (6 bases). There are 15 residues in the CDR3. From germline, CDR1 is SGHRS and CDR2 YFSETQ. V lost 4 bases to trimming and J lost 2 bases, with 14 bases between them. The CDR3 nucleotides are TGCGCCAGCAGCGTCCTGGACAGTTCCACAGATACGCAGTATTTT. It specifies CASSVLDSSTDTQYF. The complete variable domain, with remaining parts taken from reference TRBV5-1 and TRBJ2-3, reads KAGVTQTPRYLIKTRGQQVTLSCSPISGHRSVSWYQQTPGQGLQFLFEYFSETQRNKGNFPGRFSGRQFSNSRSEMNVSTLELGDSALYLCASSVLDSSTDTQYFGPGTRLTVL.

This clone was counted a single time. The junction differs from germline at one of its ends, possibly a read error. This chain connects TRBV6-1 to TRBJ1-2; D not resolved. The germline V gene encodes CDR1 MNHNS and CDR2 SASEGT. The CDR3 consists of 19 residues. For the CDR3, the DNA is TGTGCCAGCAGTCAAGCCATCGTAAGTGGCAGGTCTGCAAGCTATGGCTACACCTTC. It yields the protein CASSQAIVSGRSASYGYTF.

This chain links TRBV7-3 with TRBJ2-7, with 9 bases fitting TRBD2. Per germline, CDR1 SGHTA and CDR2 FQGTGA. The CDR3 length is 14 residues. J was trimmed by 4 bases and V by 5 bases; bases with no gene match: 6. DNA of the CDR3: TGTGCCAGCAGCCCGAGGACTAGCGCGTACGAGCAGTACTTC. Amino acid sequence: CASSPRTSAYEQYF.

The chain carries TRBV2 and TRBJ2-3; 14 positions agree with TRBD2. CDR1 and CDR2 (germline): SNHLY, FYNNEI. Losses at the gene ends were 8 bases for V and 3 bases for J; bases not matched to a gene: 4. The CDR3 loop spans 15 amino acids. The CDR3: CASGRTSGRTDTQYF. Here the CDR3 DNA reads TGTGCCAGCGGCAGGACTAGCGGGAGGACAGATACGCAGTATTTT.

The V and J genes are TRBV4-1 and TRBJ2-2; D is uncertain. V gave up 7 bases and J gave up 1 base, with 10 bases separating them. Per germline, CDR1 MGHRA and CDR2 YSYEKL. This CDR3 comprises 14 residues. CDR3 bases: TGCGCCAGCACCCCATTTGAGAACACCGGGGAGCTGTTTTTT. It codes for CASTPFENTGELFF.

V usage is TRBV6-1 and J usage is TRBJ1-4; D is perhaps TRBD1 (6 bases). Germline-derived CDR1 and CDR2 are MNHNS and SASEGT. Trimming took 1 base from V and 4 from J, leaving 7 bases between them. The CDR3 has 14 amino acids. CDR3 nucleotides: TGTGCCAGCAGTGAAGGGACAGATAATGAAAAACTGTTTTTT. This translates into CASSEGTDNEKLFF.

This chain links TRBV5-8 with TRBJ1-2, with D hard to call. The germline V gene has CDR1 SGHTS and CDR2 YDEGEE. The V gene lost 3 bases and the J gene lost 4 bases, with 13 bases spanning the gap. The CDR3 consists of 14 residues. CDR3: CASSSRPLSYGYTF. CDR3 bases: TGTGCCAGCAGCTCCCGACCCCTTTCCTATGGCTACACCTTC.